This TCR beta chain was captured by sequencing in a study of T-cell memory formation after mild COVID-19. In the study overall: The study found TCR clusters largely donor specific.

TCRdb used MiXCR to reprocess the 5' RACE reads, holding one entry per CDR3 protein. Found here are 350,000 or so distinct CDR3 sequences, roughly 21% of them singletons; the top ten hold approximately 12%. In its sample, this clonotype was seen many times. Its antigen is as yet unknown. This CDR3 has 15 amino acids. Germline CDR1 SGHTA, CDR2 FQGNSA. The germline V and J ends were trimmed by 2 bases and 4 bases, with 14 bases remaining between them. Study observations and caveats: Clones contracting across day 15 to 85 had a balanced CD4/CD8 profile; later expanding clones leaned CD4+. Chiefly within CM and EM were the contracting CD4+ clones; CD8+ ones were within EMRA.

This TCR was sampled from an adult woman who had mild COVID-19 (a few samples of this study predate the infection). Cell type and time point are not known. The gene calls are TRBV7-2 and TRBJ1-2; possible D gene TRBD1, 5 bases. Specimen: PBMCs or a T cell subset sorted from them (not recorded which). The CDR3 DNA is TGTGCCAGCAGCTTACACCTCGGGGGGTTCTATGGCTACACCTTC. It is translated as CASSLHLGGFYGYTF.